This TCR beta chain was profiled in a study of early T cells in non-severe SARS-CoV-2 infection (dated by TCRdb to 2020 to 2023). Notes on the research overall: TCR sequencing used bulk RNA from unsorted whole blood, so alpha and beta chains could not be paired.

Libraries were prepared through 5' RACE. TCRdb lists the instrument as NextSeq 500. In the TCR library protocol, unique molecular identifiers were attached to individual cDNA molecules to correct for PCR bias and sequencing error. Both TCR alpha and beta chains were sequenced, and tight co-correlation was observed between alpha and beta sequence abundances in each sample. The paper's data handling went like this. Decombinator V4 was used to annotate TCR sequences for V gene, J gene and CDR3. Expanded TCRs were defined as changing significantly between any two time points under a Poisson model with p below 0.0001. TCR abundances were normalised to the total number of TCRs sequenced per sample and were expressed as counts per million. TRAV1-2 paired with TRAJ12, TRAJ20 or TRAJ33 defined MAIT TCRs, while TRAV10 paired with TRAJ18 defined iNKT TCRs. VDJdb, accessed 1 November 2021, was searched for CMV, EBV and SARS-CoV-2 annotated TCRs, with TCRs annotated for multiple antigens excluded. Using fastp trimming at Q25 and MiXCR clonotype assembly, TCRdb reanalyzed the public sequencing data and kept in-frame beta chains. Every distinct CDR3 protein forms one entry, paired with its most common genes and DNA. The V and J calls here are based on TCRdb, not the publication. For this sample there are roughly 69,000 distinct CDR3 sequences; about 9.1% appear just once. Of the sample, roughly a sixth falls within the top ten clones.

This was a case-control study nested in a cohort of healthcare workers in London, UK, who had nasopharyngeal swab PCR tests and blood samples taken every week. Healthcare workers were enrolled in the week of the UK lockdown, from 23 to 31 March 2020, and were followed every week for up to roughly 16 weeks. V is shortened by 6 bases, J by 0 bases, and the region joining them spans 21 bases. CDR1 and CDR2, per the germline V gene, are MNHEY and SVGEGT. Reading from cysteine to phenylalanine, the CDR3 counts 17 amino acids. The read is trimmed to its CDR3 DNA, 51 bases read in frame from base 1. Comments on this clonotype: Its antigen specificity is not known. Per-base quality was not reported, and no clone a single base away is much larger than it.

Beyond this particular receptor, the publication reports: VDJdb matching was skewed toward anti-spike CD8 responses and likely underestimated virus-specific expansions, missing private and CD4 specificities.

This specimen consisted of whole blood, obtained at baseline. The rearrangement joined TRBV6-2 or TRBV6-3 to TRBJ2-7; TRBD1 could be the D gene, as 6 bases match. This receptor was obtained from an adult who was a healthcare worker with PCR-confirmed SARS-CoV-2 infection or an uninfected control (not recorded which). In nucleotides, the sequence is TGTGCCAGCAGATCGGACAGACTCAGTAGCAGCTCCTACGAGCAGTACTTC. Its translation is CASRSDRLSSSSYEQYF.